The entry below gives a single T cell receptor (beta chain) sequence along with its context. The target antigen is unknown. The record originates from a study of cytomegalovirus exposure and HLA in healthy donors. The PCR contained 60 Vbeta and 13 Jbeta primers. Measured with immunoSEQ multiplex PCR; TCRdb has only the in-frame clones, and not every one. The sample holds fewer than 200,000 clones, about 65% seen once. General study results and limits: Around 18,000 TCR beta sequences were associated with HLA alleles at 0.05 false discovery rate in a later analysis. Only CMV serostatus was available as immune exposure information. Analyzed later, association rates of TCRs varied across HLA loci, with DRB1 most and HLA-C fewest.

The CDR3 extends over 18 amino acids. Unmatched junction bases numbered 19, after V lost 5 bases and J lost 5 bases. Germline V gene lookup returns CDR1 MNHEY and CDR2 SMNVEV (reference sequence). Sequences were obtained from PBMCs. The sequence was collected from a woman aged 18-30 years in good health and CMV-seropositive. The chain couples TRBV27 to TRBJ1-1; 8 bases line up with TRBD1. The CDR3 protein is CASSLVRMTGEWRTEAFF. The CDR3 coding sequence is TGTGCCAGCAGTCTCGTCCGCATGACAGGGGAGTGGAGGACTGAAGCTTTCTTT.